This T cell receptor (beta chain) was obtained from a study of cytomegalovirus exposure and HLA in healthy donors. Looking at the study overall: Researchers found that under 90% of about 400 genotyped donors fell within the Caucasian-associated ancestry cluster.

For this clone: Antigen: not known.

The PCR ran on 60 Vbeta and 13 Jbeta primers. The assay was immunoSEQ multiplex PCR, and TCRdb's table has in-frame clones only and misses some. Seen here are 100,000 or so clones, around 74% observed once, and the top ten hold over 7%. General study results and limits: TCR beta V segments were, for the most part, productive about 87% or about 30% of the time in an earlier analysis.

The CDR3 consists of 12 residues. Germline lookup yields CDR1 MNHNS and CDR2 SASEGT. The ends were cut back, 8 bases at V and 1 base at J, with 9 bases in the middle. The sequenced material came from PBMCs. The sequence derives from a woman aged 40 to 50 in good health and CMV-seropositive. This chain links TRBV6-1 with TRBJ2-7, with D possibly matching TRBD1 (6 bases). The CDR3 DNA reads as TGTGCCAGCGGTGGACAGTCCTACGAGCAGTACTTC. This gives the protein CASGGQSYEQYF.